This TCR beta chain was documented in a study of blood T cells in healthy people across ages (dated by TCRdb to the mid-2010s). In terms of the full investigation: Template switching captured roughly one uniquely barcoded TCR beta cDNA molecule per two T cells in model experiments. The donors were divided into four age groups: young (average about 15 years), middle-aged (about 40), aged (approximately 59) and long-lived (roughly 86). To avoid experimental bias, donors of different ages were distributed randomly across sequencing lanes. Age-related changes in TCR beta repertoire diversity were measured in the study by deep sequencing normalized with unique cDNA molecular identifiers. Using the same blood draw, the study looked at two additional independent replicas of 1 million unique cDNA reads for two donors, one aged 18 to 29 and the other aged 80 or older.

As regards this clonotype: The specificity of this receptor is unknown. No quality values exist for individual bases; no much larger clone is one base distant.

The roughly 39 donors, aged about 6 to 100 years, were systemically healthy Caucasian individuals from Russia. About 10 milliliters of peripheral blood were collected from each donor into EDTA-treated Vacutainer tubes. Ficoll-Paque density-gradient centrifugation was used to isolate PBMCs, with at least 6.5 million per sample. Total RNA was extracted from PBMCs with Trizol reagent, with at least 6 micrograms obtained per sample. Naive CD45RAhigh/CD27high T cell percentages were measured by flow cytometry on a PBMC aliquot from every donor. Results and caveats for the whole study, not just this receptor: Observed TCR beta diversity per million T cells fell roughly linearly with age, and a significant reduction was already apparent by age roughly 40. Compared with the aged group, the long-lived group had more naive CD4+ T cells, fewer expanded clones and increased TCR diversity, suggesting age selection. The percentage of naive T cells measured by flow cytometry correlated strongly with observed TCR beta diversity. The CMV infection status of donors was not known, potentially confounding age-related changes in expanded clonotypes. Since profiling was done on bulk unsorted PBMCs, naive and antigen-experienced compartments could not be conclusively compared. Estimates of total diversity based on one million sequenced T cells were considered lower bounds and underestimates.

The protocol used for the library was 5' RACE. Reads for this sample came from an Illumina HiSeq 2500. A second PCR of roughly 7 to 11 cycles was performed with a sample-barcoded 5' primer and a J-beta primer mix. A template-switch 5' adaptor carrying 12 random nucleotides introduced a unique molecular identifier onto each TCR beta cDNA molecule. At least 2.5 million CDR3-containing paired-end reads were obtained from each sample. The Mint cDNA synthesis kit, primed by a TRBC-specific oligonucleotide, was used to synthesize first-strand cDNA from all RNA. Following uracil-DNA glycosylase treatment, a first 18-cycle PCR with universal primers M1SS and BC2_uni_R was performed on all cDNA. The study's processing was this. For normalization, 1 million high-quality reads, each with a distinct molecular identifier, were randomly selected from each sample. Reads with shared molecular identifiers were discarded instead of being binned into consensus sequences. MiTCR, set to a Q25 quality threshold and the strictest error-elimination algorithm, was used for CDR3 identification, clonotype clustering and error correction. Lower-bound total TCR beta diversity was estimated with a nonparametric unseen species model using Euler transformation. In TCRdb, the public reads were trimmed at Q25 with fastp and aligned with MiXCR, with productive beta chains retained. Rows merge per CDR3 protein into single entries with the most common DNA and genes. V and J calls and clone size were set by TCRdb, not the authors. The sample has some 800,000 distinct CDR3 sequences on record, under 45% of them singletons. The top ten clonotypes cover about a fifth of the sample.

Sequenced input: blood. This clonotype originated in a man aged 55 to 70 in good health.

The CDR3 region has the sequence CASSEGNLPYEQYF. The DNA sequence follows: TGTGCCAGCAGTGAGGGCAACCTTCCCTACGAGCAGTACTTC. In this chain, TRBV25-1 is recombined with TRBJ2-7; the D gene is unclear. V drops 3 bases and J drops 2 bases, leaving 11 bases in between. The CDR3 spans 14 residues, from the cysteine through the phenylalanine. The kept DNA is CDR3 alone, 42 bases in frame from the first base. The germline V gene specifies MGHDK as CDR1 and SYGVNS as CDR2.